Listed here are 11 T cell receptor beta chains from one sample, sequenced in a study of human T cells and chemical hapten exposure. The time point denotes: pre-sensitization, week 0. Sample treatment: therapeutic diphenylcyclopropenone sensitization with weekly scalp DPC. TCRdb re-called the RACE reads through MiXCR, storing one row per CDR3 protein. This sample has 65,000 to 70,000 distinct CDR3 sequences, with 9.5% to 13% found just once. This material consisted of whole blood, taken in connection with sensitization to the hapten diphenylcyclopropenone (DPC). These receptors came from a woman aged 50 to 60 with alopecia areata. Some clones in this sample may be carry-over from other donors' samples.

With respect to this clonotype: This may come from a read error, since a much larger clone is one base off. This chain uses TRBV7-9 with TRBJ1-1; 7 positions agree with TRBD1. CDR3 length equals 13 residues. Germline V lookup: CDR1 SEHNR, CDR2 FQNEAQ (reference sequence). Here the CDR3 DNA reads TGTGCCAGCAGCTCCCAGGGGGGCACTGAATCTTTCTTT. It codes for CASSSQGGTESFF. The full variable domain, its missing parts supplied by reference TRBV7-9 and TRBJ1-1, is DTGVSQNPRHKITKRGQNVTFRCDPISEHNRLYWYRQTLGQGPEFLTYFQNEAQLEKSRLLSDRFSAERPKGSFSTLEIQRTEQGDSAMYLCASSSQGGTESFFGQGTRLTVV.

This clonotype showed up many times. V gene TRBV7-2 combines with J gene TRBJ1-1; 9 nucleotides match TRBD1. Germline V gives CDR1 SGHTA, CDR2 FQGNSA. This CDR3 comprises 14 residues. V gave up 5 bases and J gave up 7 bases; unmatched junction bases: 8. In DNA form, the CDR3 reads TGTGCCAGCAGCAACACAGGGGGCATGGTTGAAGCTTTCTTT. Translation: CASSNTGGMVEAFF.

The sample holds many counts of this clonotype. The chain has TRBV6-5 and TRBJ1-1; D is uncertain. Trimming cost V 7 bases and J 8 bases, with 5 bases left between them. The CDR3 has 9 residues. The germline CDR1 and CDR2 sequences are MNHEY and SVGAGI. The CDR3 protein is CASIVEAFF. CDR3 coding DNA: TGTGCCAGCATCGTAGAAGCTTTCTTT.

The rearrangement uses TRBV6-5 and TRBJ2-1; 7 bases match TRBD1. The junction had 17 bases not matched to a gene; V was cut back by 6 bases and J by 12 bases. Germline V gene data show CDR1 as MNHEY and CDR2 as SVGAGI. This CDR3 has 15 amino acids. CDR3 residues: CASSLGTDSIQGQFF. As DNA, the CDR3 is TGTGCCAGCAGCTTGGGGACAGACAGCATACAAGGGCAGTTCTTC.

The rearrangement joins TRBV29-1 to TRBJ2-3; 12 nucleotides match TRBD2. CDR3 length equals 15 residues. Germline assignment: CDR1 SQVTM and CDR2 ANQGSEA. V lost 6 bases to trimming and J lost 0 bases; unmatched junction nucleotides: 4. Written as DNA, the CDR3 is TGCAGCGTAGGACTAGCGGGGCTTAGCACAGATACGCAGTATTTT. It specifies CSVGLAGLSTDTQYF.

The CDR3 loop is CASSTGLAGGSQQYF. The CDR3 region has the DNA TGTGCCAGTAGTACTGGACTAGCGGGAGGCTCTCAGCAGTACTTC. This chain connects TRBV19 to TRBJ2-7, with 14 bases identical to TRBD2. CDR3 length: 15 amino acids. CDR1 LNHDA and CDR2 SQIVND come from the germline V gene (reference sequence). V gave up 4 bases and J gave up 8 bases; unmatched junction bases: 7. Combining the CDR3 with reference TRBV19 and TRBJ2-7 gives the whole variable domain DGGITQSPKYLFRKEGQNVTLSCEQNLNHDAMYWYRQDPGQGLRLIYYSQIVNDFQKGDIAEGYSVSREKKESFPLTVTSAQKNPTAFYLCASSTGLAGGSQQYFGPGTRLTVT.

This clonotype was seen repeatedly, ten times or more. The chain combines TRBV5-1 with TRBJ2-7; 9 bases are a match to TRBD1. This CDR3 has 15 amino acids. The V segment lost 3 bases and the J segment 0 bases; nucleotides outside the gene matches: 4. Germline CDR1 is SGHRS and CDR2 is YFSETQ. Written as DNA, the CDR3 is TGCGCCAGCAGCTCGGGACAGGGTCCCTCCTACGAGCAGTACTTC. Translation gives CASSSGQGPSYEQYF. The variable domain in full, completed from reference TRBV5-1 and TRBJ2-7, reads KAGVTQTPRYLIKTRGQQVTLSCSPISGHRSVSWYQQTPGQGLQFLFEYFSETQRNKGNFPGRFSGRQFSNSRSEMNVSTLELGDSALYLCASSSGQGPSYEQYFGPGTRLTVT.

The chain employs TRBV7-2 and TRBJ2-3; D unclear. CDR1 and CDR2 (germline): SGHTA, FQGNSA. The V and J ends lost 2 bases and 2 bases respectively, with 5 bases between them. The CDR3 runs 13 residues. CDR3 sequence (DNA): TGTGCCAGCAGCTTAAAGTACACAGATACGCAGTATTTT. Encoded protein: CASSLKYTDTQYF.

This clonotype was recorded a few times. The rearrangement uses TRBV12-3 or TRBV12-4 and TRBJ2-3; 9 positions match TRBD1. The CDR3 is made up of 14 amino acids. With 6 bases clipped from V and 5 bases from J, the junction kept 6 bases outside the gene matches. CDR3 protein: CASSPDRGRDTQYF. CDR3 nucleotide sequence: TGTGCCAGCAGCCCGGACAGGGGTAGAGATACGCAGTATTTT.

This clonotype was detected many times. The chain couples TRBV18 to TRBJ1-4; no clear D gene. The CDR3 extends over 17 amino acids. Trimming left V 3 bases short and J 0 bases short, with 14 bases between. Germline loops: CDR1 KGHSH, CDR2 LQKENI. CDR3 sequence (DNA): TGTGCCAGCTCACCCTCTAACATTGGAGCAACTAATGAAAAACTGTTTTTT. It specifies CASSPSNIGATNEKLFF.

The genes are TRBV27 and TRBJ1-2; D is perhaps TRBD1 (5 bases). With 0 bases removed from V and 4 bases from J, the gap between germline ends came to 9 bases. The CDR3 length is 14 residues. Germline assignment: CDR1 MNHEY and CDR2 SMNVEV (reference sequence). The CDR3 bases are TGTGCCAGCAGTTTATCCTGGGACGGCTATGGCTACACCTTC. It is translated as CASSLSWDGYGYTF.